Listed below are T cell receptor beta chains from one sample, sequenced in a study of blood T cell repertoires in COVID-19. This table comes from immunoSEQ multiplex PCR, and its TCRdb copy is limited to in-frame clones, with some not included. The repertoire consists of 90,000 to 100,000 clones, with roughly nine tenths occurring once and the leading ten covering 10%. Sequencing was performed on peripheral blood. These receptors came from a man in his fifties or sixties with acute or convalescent COVID-19. The CDR3 runs from the conserved cysteine through the conserved F or W.

J	V	CDR3
TRBJ2-5	TRBV7-9	CAGMTGPQETQYF
TRBJ1-5	TRBV5-5	CASSLGGYSNQPQHF
TRBJ1-4	TRBV5-6	CASSLDLRGNVEKLFF
TRBJ2-6	TRBV27	CASSPMGLGANVLTF
TRBJ2-2	TRBV9	CASSSREAGAFGELFF
TRBJ2-7	TRBV6-5	CASTTGLGSYEQYF
TRBJ2-5	TRBV25-1	CASSGGSGQVQETQYF
TRBJ2-1	TRBV6-1	CASSDGLAANNEQFF
TRBJ1-3	TRBV7-8	CASSLGTLNTIYF
TRBJ1-2	TRBV2	CASSESPRVHGYTF
TRBJ2-1	TRBV2	CASSESRAGGINEQFF
TRBJ2-7	TRBV19	CASRGTGETSGSVYEQYF
TRBJ2-7	TRBV12-3/TRBV12-4	CASTSGGYEQYF
TRBJ1-2	TRBV5-6	CASTLRGREDYGYTF
TRBJ2-3	TRBV19	CASSSPPGGRWADTQYF
TRBJ2-3	TRBV9	CASSVLGQLAGADTQYF
TRBJ2-1	TRBV5-1	CASRPSETGGVF
TRBJ2-7	TRBV2	CASRAFSYEQYF
TRBJ2-2	TRBV30	CACKRGGSTGELFF
TRBJ2-1	TRBV6-5	CASSYGGNEQFF
TRBJ2-3	TRBV9	CASSGSFSGGITDTQYF
TRBJ2-7	TRBV27	CATKRGQGAYEQYF
TRBJ1-5	TRBV6-1	CASSGQGQPQHF
TRBJ2-3	TRBV30	CAWLPGHGGGHSTDTQYF
TRBJ1-2	TRBV5-5	CASSLVAREGYGYTF
TRBJ2-2	TRBV9	CASSVGGLAENTGELFF
TRBJ2-7	TRBV7-5	CARSLAAGDRYEQYF
TRBJ1-5	TRBV27	CASKQGGSPQPQHF
TRBJ1-5	TRBV6-5	CASSSTGLRGQPQHF
TRBJ1-5	TRBV6-2/TRBV6-3	CASSRAQGVLVGNQPQHF
TRBJ1-5	TRBV7-2	CASSLTGGGMRPQHF
TRBJ2-3	TRBV29-1	CSVVIAGDTQYF
TRBJ2-5	TRBV24-1	CATSEMGRGGRETQYF
TRBJ2-4	TRBV2	CASRATGVAKNIQYF
TRBJ2-1	TRBV5-1	CASSSPPGDRGIGRQFF
TRBJ1-1	TRBV12-3/TRBV12-4	CASSLQAYTEAFF
TRBJ2-7	TRBV6-5	CAVKTGGTYEQYF
TRBJ2-7	TRBV10-1	CASSESTGGGGKTEQYF
TRBJ1-2	TRBV19	CASSMVGGRHYGYTF
TRBJ1-4	TRBV5-1	CASSATGPTNEKLFF
TRBJ2-1	TRBV7-8	CASSPTSGGDNEQFF
TRBJ2-7	TRBV27	CASSLGPSGTYEQYF
TRBJ2-1	TRBV6-5	CASSSQTSSYNEQFF
TRBJ2-3	TRBV24-1	CATSDHANTRGTTDTQYF
TRBJ1-1	TRBV14	CASSPRQGIMNTEAFF
TRBJ2-1	TRBV29-1	CSVGNYNEQFF
TRBJ1-2	TRBV6-5	CASSPTGGGYTF
TRBJ2-7	TRBV27	CASSNRFYEQYF
TRBJ1-2	TRBV2	CASSDRPGYGYTF
TRBJ2-7	TRBV13	CASSLTGWTSGSTHEQYF
TRBJ1-1	TRBV5-4	CASSFQTGDTEAFF